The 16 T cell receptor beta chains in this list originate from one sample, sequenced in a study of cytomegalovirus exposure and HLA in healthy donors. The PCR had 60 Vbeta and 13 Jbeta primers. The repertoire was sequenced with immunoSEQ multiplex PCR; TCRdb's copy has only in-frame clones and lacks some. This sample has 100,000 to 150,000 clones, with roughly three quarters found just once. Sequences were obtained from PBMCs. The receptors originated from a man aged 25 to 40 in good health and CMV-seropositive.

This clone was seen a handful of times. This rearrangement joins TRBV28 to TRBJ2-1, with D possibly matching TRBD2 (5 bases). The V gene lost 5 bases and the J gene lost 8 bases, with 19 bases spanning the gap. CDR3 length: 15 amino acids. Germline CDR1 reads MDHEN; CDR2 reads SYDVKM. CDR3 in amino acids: CASSPPKLGIDEQFF. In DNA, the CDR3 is TGTGCCAGCAGTCCCCCGAAACTAGGTATCGATGAGCAGTTCTTC.

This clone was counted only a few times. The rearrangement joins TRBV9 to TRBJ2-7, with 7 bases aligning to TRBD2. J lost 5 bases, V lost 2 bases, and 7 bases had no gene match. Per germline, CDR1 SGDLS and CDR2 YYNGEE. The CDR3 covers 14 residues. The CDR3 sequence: CASSVGTKSNEQYF. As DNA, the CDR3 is TGTGCCAGCAGCGTCGGGACTAAGTCCAACGAGCAGTACTTC.

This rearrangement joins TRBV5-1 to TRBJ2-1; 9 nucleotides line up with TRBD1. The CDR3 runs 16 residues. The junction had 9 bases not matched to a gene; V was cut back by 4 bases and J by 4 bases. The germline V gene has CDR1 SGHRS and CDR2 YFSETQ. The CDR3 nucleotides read TGCGCCAGCAGCCCAGAACAGGGGGCGATTTACAATGAGCAGTTCTTC. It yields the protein CASSPEQGAIYNEQFF.

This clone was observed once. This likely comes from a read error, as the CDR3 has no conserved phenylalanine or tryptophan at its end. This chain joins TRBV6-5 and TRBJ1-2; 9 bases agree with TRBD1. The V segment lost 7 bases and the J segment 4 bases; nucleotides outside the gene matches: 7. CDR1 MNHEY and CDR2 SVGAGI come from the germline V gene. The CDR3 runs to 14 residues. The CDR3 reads CASKPGTGIYGYTL. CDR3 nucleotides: TGTGCCAGCAAACCCGGGACAGGGATCTATGGCTACACCCTC.

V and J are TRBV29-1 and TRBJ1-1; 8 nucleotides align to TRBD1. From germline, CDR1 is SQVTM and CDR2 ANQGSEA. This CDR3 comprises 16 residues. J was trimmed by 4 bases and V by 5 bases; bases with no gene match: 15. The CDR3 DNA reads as TGCAGCGTTCAAAAGACAGGGGATAAATCGGGCACTGAAGCTTTCTTT. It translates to CSVQKTGDKSGTEAFF.

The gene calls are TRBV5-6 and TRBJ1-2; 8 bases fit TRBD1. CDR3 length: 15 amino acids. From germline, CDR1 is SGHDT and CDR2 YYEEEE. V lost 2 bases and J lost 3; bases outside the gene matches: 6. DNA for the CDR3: TGTGCCAGCAGCTTTCAGGACAGGGCATACTATGGCTACACCTTC. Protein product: CASSFQDRAYYGYTF. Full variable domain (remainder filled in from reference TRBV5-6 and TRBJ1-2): DAGVTQSPTHLIKTRGQQVTLRCSPKSGHDTVSWYQQALGQGPQFIFQYYEEEERQRGNFPDRFSGHQFPNYSSELNVNALLLGDSALYLCASSFQDRAYYGYTFGSGTRLTVV.

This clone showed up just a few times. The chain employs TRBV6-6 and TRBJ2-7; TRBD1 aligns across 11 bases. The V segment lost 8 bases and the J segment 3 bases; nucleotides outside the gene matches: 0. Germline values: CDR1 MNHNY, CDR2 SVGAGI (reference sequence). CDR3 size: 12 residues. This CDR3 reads CASGTGGYEQYF. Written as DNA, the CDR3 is TGTGCCAGCGGGACAGGGGGCTACGAGCAGTACTTC.

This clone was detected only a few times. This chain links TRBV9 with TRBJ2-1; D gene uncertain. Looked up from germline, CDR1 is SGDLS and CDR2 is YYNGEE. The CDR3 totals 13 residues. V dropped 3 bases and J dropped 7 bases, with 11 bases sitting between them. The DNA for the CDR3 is TGTGCCAGCAGCGGTGCGTCCGGGAATGAGCAGTTCTTC. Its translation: CASSGASGNEQFF.

The CDR3 DNA reads TGTGCCAGTAGCTCCCAGGGGAGGGACACTGAAGCTTTCTTT. Encoded protein: CASSSQGRDTEAFF. V gene TRBV19 combines with J gene TRBJ1-1; the D gene is possibly TRBD1 (6 bases). CDR1 is LNHDA and CDR2 is SQIVND in the germline V gene (reference sequence). CDR3 length: 14 amino acids. The V end lost 6 bases, the J end lost 3 bases, and 14 bases lay between the germline ends.

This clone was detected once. CDR3 sequence reads: CASGDSYEQYF. CDR3 DNA sequence: TGTGCCAGCGGGGACAGCTACGAGCAGTACTTC. This sequence joins TRBV27 and TRBJ2-7, with TRBD1 matching over 7 bases. Germline V lookup: CDR1 MNHEY, CDR2 SMNVEV (reference sequence). Trimming took 8 bases from V and 3 from J; bases not matched to a gene: 1. This CDR3 region has 11 residues.

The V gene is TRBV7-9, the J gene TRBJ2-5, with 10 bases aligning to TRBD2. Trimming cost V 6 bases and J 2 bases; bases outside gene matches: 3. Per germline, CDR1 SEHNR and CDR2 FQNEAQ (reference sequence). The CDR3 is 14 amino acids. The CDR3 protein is CASSRAGGQETQYF. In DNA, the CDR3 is TGTGCCAGCAGTCGAGCGGGAGGGCAAGAGACCCAGTACTTC.

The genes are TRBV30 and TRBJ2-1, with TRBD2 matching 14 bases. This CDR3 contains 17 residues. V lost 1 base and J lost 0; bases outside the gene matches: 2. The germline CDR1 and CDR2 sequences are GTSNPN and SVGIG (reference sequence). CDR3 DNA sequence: TGTGCCTGGAGTGGAGGGACTAGCGGGAGCTCCTACAATGAGCAGTTCTTC. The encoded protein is CAWSGGTSGSSYNEQFF.

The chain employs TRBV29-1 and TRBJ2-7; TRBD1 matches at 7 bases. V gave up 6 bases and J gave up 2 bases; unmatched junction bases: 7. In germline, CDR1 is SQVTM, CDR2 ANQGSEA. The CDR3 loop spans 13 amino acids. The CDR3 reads CSVLRDSPYEQYF. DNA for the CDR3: TGCAGCGTCCTCCGGGACAGCCCCTACGAGCAGTACTTC.

CDR3 sequence reads: CASSISGGGETQYF. The CDR3 DNA sequence: TGTGCCAGTAGTATATCTGGGGGAGGAGAGACCCAGTACTTC. The rearrangement links TRBV19 to TRBJ2-5, with D perhaps TRBD2 (6 bases). Germline lookup yields CDR1 LNHDA and CDR2 SQIVND (reference sequence). The CDR3 has 14 residues. Trimming pared 2 bases from V and 4 bases from J, leaving 11 bases between.

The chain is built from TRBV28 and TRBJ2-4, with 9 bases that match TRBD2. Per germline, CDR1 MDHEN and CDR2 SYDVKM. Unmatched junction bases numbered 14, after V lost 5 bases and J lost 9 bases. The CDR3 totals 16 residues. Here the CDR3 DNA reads TGTGCCAGCAGTCCGCGGGGGGTTAGCGGGAGAGGCATTCAGTACTTC. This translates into CASSPRGVSGRGIQYF.

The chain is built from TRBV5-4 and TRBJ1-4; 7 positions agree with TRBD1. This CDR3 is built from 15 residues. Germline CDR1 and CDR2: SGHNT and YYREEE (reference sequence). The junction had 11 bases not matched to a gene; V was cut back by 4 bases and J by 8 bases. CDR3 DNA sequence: TGTGCCAGCAGCGCCAGGACAGGACCAAAGGAAAAACTGTTTTTT. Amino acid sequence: CASSARTGPKEKLFF.